This T cell receptor (beta chain) comes out of a study of T cell changes during pregnancy in multiple sclerosis. Germline V gene lookup returns CDR1 GTSNPN and CDR2 SVGIG (reference sequence). Trimming took off 1 base at V and 3 bases at J, with 15 bases between the two ends. CDR3 size: 15 residues. This clone was seen a single time. The data were produced by immunoSEQ multiplex PCR, yet TCRdb's version contains in-frame clones alone and is incomplete. The repertoire includes tens of thousands of clones, over 90% of them detected once, and roughly 2.6% sits in the top ten. J is TRBJ2-5 and V is TRBV30; D is perhaps TRBD2 (5 bases). The receptor comes from a female donor with multiple sclerosis, enrolled in a pregnancy study. The specimen comprised CD8+ T cells from peripheral blood mononuclear cells, sampled in the third trimester of pregnancy. Written as DNA, the CDR3 is TGTGCCTGGAGTGGAGACGGGGAGAGGAAAGAGACCCAGTACTTC. Protein product: CAWSGDGERKETQYF.